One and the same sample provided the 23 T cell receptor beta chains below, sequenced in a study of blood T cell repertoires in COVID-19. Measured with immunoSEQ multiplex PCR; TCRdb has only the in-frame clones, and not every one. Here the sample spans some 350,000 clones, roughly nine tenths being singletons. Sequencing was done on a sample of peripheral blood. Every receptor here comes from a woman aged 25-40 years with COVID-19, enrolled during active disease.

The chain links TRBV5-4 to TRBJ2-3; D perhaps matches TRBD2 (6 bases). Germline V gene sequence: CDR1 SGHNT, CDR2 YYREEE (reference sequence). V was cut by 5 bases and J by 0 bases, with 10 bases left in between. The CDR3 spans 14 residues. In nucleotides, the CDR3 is TGTGCCAGCAGACCCGGAGGGAGCACAGATACGCAGTATTTT. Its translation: CASRPGGSTDTQYF.

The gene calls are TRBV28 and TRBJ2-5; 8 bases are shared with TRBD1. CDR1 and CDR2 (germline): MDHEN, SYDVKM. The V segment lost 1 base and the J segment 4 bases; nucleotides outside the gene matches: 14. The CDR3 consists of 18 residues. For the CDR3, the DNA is TGTGCCAGCAGTTTATTCTCCCGGGCAGGGGGCCGTAGAGAGACCCAGTACTTC. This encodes CASSLFSRAGGRRETQYF.

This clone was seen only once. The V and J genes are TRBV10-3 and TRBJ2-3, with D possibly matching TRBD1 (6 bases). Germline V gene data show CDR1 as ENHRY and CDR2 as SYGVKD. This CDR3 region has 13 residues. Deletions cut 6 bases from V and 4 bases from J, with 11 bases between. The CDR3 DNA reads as TGTGCCATCAGCTCGACAGGATCAGATACGCAGTATTTT. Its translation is CAISSTGSDTQYF.

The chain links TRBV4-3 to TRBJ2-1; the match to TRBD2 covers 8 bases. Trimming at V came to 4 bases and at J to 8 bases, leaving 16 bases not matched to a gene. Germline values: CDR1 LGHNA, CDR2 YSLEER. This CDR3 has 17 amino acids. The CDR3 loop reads CASSLRSGLARGDEQFF. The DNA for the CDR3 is TGCGCCAGCAGCCTCAGAAGCGGACTAGCCAGGGGCGATGAGCAGTTCTTC.

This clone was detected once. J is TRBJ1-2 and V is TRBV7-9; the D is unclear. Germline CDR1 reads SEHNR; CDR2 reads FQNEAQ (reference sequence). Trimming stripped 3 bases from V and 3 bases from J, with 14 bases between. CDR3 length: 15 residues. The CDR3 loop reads CASSLSGVLHYGYTF. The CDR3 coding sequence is TGTGCCAGCAGCTTGTCCGGGGTCCTGCACTATGGCTACACCTTC.

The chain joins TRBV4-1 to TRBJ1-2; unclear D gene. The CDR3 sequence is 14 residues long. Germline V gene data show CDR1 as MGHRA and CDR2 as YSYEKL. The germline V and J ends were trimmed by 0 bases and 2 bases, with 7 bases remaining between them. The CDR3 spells CASSQEGGNYGYTF. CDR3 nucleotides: TGCGCCAGCAGCCAAGAGGGAGGAAACTATGGCTACACCTTC.

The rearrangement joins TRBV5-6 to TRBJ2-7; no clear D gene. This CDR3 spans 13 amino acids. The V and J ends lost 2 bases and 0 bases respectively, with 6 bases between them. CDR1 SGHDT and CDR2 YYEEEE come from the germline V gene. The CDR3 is CASSFRFSYEQYV. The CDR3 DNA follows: TGTGCCAGCAGCTTCAGGTTCTCCTACGAGCAGTACGTC.

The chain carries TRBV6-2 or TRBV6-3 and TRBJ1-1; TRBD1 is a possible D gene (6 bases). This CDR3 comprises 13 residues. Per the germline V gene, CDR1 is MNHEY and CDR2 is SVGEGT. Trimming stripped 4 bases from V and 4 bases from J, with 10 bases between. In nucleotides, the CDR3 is TGTGCCAGCAGTTTACAGGGATCCACTGAAGCTTTCTTT. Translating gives CASSLQGSTEAFF.

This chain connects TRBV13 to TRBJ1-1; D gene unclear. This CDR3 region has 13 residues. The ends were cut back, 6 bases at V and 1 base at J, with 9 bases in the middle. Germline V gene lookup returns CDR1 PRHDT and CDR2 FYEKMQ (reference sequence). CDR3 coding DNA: TGTGCCAGCAGTACTTACCGGAACACTGAAGCTTTCTTT. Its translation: CASSTYRNTEAFF.

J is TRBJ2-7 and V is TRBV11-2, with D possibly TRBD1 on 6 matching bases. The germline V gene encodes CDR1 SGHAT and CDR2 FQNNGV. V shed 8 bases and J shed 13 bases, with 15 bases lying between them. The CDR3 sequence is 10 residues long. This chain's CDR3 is CASRRRGFYF. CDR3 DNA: TGTGCCAGCCGCCGCAGGGGTTTTTACTTC.

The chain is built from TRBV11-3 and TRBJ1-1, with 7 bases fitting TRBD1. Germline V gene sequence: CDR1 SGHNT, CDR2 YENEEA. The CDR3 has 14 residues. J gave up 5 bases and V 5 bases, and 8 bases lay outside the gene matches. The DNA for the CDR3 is TGTGCCAGCAGCGAGGAGGGGGCTGGAACTGAAGCTTTCTTT. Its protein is CASSEEGAGTEAFF.

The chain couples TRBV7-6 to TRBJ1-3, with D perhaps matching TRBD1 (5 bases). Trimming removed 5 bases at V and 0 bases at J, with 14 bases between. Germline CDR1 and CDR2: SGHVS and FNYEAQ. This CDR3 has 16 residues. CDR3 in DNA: TGTGCCAGCAGCGGAGGAGGGGCTCTCTCTGGAAACACCATATATTTT. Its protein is CASSGGGALSGNTIYF. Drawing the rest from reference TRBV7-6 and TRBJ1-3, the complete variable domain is GAGVSQSPRYKVTKRGQDVALRCDPISGHVSLYWYRQALGQGPEFLTYFNYEAQQDKSGLPNDRFSAERPEGSISTLTIQRTEQRDSAMYRCASSGGGALSGNTIYFGEGSWLTVV.

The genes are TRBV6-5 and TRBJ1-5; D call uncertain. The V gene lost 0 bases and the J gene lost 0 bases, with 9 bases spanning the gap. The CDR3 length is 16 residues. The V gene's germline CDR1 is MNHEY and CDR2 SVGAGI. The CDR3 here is CASSYSADYSNQPQHF. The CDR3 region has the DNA TGTGCCAGCAGTTACTCGGCAGATTATAGCAATCAGCCCCAGCATTTT.

CDR3 DNA sequence: TGTGCCAGCTCCTTACAGGGAAGCTCTGGGGCCAACGTCCTGACTTTC. This translates into CASSLQGSSGANVLTF. V and J are TRBV7-9 and TRBJ2-6, with D possibly matching TRBD1 (6 bases). Deletions cut 8 bases from V and 0 bases from J, with 14 bases between. The CDR3 is 16 residues long. Germline V gene sequence: CDR1 SEHNR, CDR2 FQNEAQ (reference sequence). The full variable domain, its missing parts supplied by reference TRBV7-9 and TRBJ2-6, is DTGVSQNPRHKITKRGQNVTFRCDPISEHNRLYWYRQTLGQGPEFLTYFQNEAQLEKSRLLSDRFSAERPKGSFSTLEIQRTEQGDSAMYLCASSLQGSSGANVLTFGAGSRLTVL.

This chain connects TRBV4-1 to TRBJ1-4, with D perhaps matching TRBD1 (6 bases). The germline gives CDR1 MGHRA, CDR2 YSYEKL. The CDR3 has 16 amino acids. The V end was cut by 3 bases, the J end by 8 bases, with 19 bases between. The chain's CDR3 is CASSHPYRAIGEKLFF. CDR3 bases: TGCGCCAGCAGCCACCCCTACAGGGCTATCGGCGAAAAACTGTTTTTT.

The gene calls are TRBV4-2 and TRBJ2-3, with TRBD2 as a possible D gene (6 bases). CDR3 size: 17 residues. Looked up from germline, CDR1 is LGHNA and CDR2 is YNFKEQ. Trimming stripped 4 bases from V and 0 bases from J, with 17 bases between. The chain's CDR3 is CASSPPPGAASTDTQYF. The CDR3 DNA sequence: TGTGCCAGCAGCCCCCCACCGGGAGCGGCGAGCACAGATACGCAGTATTTT.

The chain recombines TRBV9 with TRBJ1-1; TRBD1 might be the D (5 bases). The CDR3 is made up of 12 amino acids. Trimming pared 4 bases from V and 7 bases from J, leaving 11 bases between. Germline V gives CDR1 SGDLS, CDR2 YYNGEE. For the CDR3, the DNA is TGTGCCAGCAGCTCTACAAGGGGTGAAGCTTTCTTT. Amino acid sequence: CASSSTRGEAFF.

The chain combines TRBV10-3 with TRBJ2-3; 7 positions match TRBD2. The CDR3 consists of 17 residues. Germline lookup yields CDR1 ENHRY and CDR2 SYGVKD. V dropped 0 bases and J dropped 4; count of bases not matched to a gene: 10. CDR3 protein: CAISESIGGSKSDTQYF. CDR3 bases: TGTGCCATCAGTGAGTCGATTGGCGGGAGTAAATCAGATACGCAGTATTTT.

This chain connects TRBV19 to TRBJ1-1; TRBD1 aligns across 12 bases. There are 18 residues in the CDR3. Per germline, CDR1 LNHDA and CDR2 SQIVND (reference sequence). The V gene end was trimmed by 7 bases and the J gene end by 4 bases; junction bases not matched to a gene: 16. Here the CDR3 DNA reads TGTGCCAGTATGGTCCCTAAGGGACAGGGGGCCCCGAGCACTGAAGCTTTCTTT. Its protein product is CASMVPKGQGAPSTEAFF.

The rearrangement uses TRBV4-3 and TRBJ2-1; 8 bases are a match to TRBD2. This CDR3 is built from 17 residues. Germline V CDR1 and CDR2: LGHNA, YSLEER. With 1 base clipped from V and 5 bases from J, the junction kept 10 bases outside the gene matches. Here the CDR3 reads CASSQAPAGVTNNEQFF. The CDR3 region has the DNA TGCGCCAGCAGCCAAGCCCCAGCGGGAGTCACCAACAATGAGCAGTTCTTC.

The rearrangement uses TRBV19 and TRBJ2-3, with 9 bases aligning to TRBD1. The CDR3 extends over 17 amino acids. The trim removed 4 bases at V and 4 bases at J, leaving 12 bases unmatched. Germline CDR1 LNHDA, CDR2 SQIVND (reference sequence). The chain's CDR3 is CASSTSPTGGGSDTQYF. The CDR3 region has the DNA TGTGCCAGTAGTACTTCTCCCACAGGGGGCGGATCAGATACGCAGTATTTT.

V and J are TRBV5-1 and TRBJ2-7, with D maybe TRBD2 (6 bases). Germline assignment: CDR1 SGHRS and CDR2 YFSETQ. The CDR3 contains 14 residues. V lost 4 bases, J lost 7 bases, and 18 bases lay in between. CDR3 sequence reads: CASSESGLGREQYF. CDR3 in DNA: TGCGCCAGCAGCGAAAGCGGGCTTGGGCGTGAGCAGTACTTC.

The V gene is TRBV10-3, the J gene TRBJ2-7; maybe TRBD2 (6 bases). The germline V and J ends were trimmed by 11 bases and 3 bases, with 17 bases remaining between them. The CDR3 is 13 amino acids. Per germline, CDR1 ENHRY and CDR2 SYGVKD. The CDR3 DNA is TGTGCCTCCGGGGACTCATCCTACTACGAGCAGTACGTC. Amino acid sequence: CASGDSSYYEQYV.